Presented here are 25 T cell receptor beta chains from one specimen sequenced in a study of blood T cell repertoires in COVID-19. TCRdb's copy holds only in-frame clones and misses some; the assay was immunoSEQ multiplex PCR. The table has about 48,000 clones, about 83% seen once. Material for sequencing was peripheral blood. All receptors come from a woman aged 60-75 years with acute or convalescent COVID-19.

This clone appeared a single time. The chain employs TRBV29-1 and TRBJ2-7, with TRBD2 as a possible D gene (6 bases). Germline CDR1 SQVTM, CDR2 ANQGSEA. The CDR3 totals 11 residues. The V end lost 6 bases, the J end lost 3 bases, and 9 bases lay between the germline ends. The CDR3 is CSVRDLYEQYF. The CDR3 DNA reads as TGCAGCGTGCGGGACCTCTACGAGCAGTACTTC.

The V gene is TRBV5-6, the J gene TRBJ1-3; 7 bases are shared with TRBD1. The germline V gene has CDR1 SGHDT and CDR2 YYEEEE. V gave up 2 bases and J gave up 0 bases; unmatched junction bases: 5. The CDR3 is made up of 16 amino acids. CDR3 loop: CASSLTGTASGNTIYF. The CDR3 coding sequence is TGTGCCAGCAGCTTAACCGGGACAGCCTCTGGAAACACCATATATTTT. Together with reference TRBV5-6 and TRBJ1-3, the CDR3 gives the full variable domain: DAGVTQSPTHLIKTRGQQVTLRCSPKSGHDTVSWYQQALGQGPQFIFQYYEEEERQRGNFPDRFSGHQFPNYSSELNVNALLLGDSALYLCASSLTGTASGNTIYFGEGSWLTVV.

The CDR3 DNA is TGTGCCAGCAGTTCTGACTTGGCTAGGACCTACAATGAGCAGTTCTTC. Translating it yields CASSSDLARTYNEQFF. The chain links TRBV6-4 to TRBJ2-1; D is unresolved. The germline V gene has CDR1 MRHNA and CDR2 SNTAGT. With 5 bases removed from V and 2 bases from J, the gap between germline ends came to 16 bases. CDR3 length equals 16 residues.

This chain joins TRBV5-1 and TRBJ1-1; possible D gene TRBD1, 6 bases. Germline V lookup: CDR1 SGHRS, CDR2 YFSETQ. The CDR3 runs 15 residues. Deletions cut 0 bases from V and 1 base from J, with 10 bases between. The CDR3: CASSLAGGRNTEAFF. The CDR3 DNA reads as TGCGCCAGCAGCTTGGCCGGGGGGCGGAACACTGAAGCTTTCTTT. Full variable domain (outside the CDR3, taken from reference TRBV5-1 and TRBJ1-1): KAGVTQTPRYLIKTRGQQVTLSCSPISGHRSVSWYQQTPGQGLQFLFEYFSETQRNKGNFPGRFSGRQFSNSRSEMNVSTLELGDSALYLCASSLAGGRNTEAFFGQGTRLTVV.

The chain employs TRBV7-3 and TRBJ2-1; TRBD1 aligns across 8 bases. V lost 4 bases, J lost 3 bases, and 8 bases stayed unmatched. The germline V gene has CDR1 SGHTA and CDR2 FQGTGA. The CDR3 is made up of 16 amino acids. DNA of the CDR3: TGTGCCAGCAGCTCACAAGACAGGGGAATCTACAATGAGCAGTTCTTC. Its protein product is CASSSQDRGIYNEQFF.

The gene calls are TRBV28 and TRBJ2-2; D unclear. The germline V and J ends were trimmed by 4 bases and 3 bases, with 12 bases remaining between them. Germline CDR1 reads MDHEN; CDR2 reads SYDVKM. The CDR3 has 15 amino acids. CDR3 sequence reads: CASSSAPIYTGELFF. As DNA, the CDR3 is TGTGCCAGCAGTTCCGCCCCTATCTACACCGGGGAGCTGTTTTTT.

The chain recombines TRBV12-5 with TRBJ2-1; 8 bases fit TRBD2. Trimming cost V 5 bases and J 7 bases; bases outside gene matches: 10. CDR3 length equals 15 residues. Germline assignment: CDR1 LGHNT and CDR2 FRNRAP. The chain's CDR3 is CASGLPGLVSNEQFF. The CDR3 coding sequence is TGTGCTAGTGGTCTCCCGGGACTAGTTAGTAATGAGCAGTTCTTC.

The table lists this clone with a count of one. In nucleotides, the CDR3 is TGTGCCAGCAGCTTAGTTGAGGTGGGGCCCGTGTCGGAGGGGGAGCTGTTTTTT. It yields the protein CASSLVEVGPVSEGELFF. The V gene is TRBV7-8, the J gene TRBJ2-2; the D gene is possibly TRBD1 (5 bases). There are 18 residues in the CDR3. Germline lookup yields CDR1 SGHVS and CDR2 FQNEAQ. With 1 base removed from V and 8 bases from J, the gap between germline ends came to 23 bases. Together with reference TRBV7-8 and TRBJ2-2, the CDR3 gives the full variable domain: GAGVSQSPRYKVAKRGQDVALRCDPISGHVSLFWYQQALGQGPEFLTYFQNEAQLDKSGLPSDRFFAERPEGSVSTLKIQRTQQEDSAVYLCASSLVEVGPVSEGELFFGEGSRLTVL.

The CDR3 here is CASSLEGLAMYEQYF. CDR3 bases: TGTGCCAGCAGCTTGGAAGGACTAGCTATGTACGAGCAGTACTTC. This chain joins TRBV5-4 and TRBJ2-7, with 8 bases aligning to TRBD2. The CDR3 covers 15 residues. V was pared by 0 bases and J by 4 bases, with 6 bases of the junction left unmatched. Germline V lookup: CDR1 SGHNT, CDR2 YYREEE (reference sequence).

This sequence joins TRBV6-4 and TRBJ2-2, with 7 bases matching TRBD2. CDR3 size: 17 residues. Germline lookup yields CDR1 MRHNA and CDR2 SNTAGT. The junction had 13 bases not matched to a gene; V was cut back by 2 bases and J by 7 bases. The CDR3 loop reads CASSDPRDYPNVGELFF. The CDR3 DNA sequence: TGTGCCAGCAGTGACCCCCGGGACTACCCGAATGTCGGGGAGCTGTTTTTT.

This chain uses TRBV19 with TRBJ2-7, with TRBD1 matching over 7 bases. The CDR3 sequence is 15 residues long. V was pared by 3 bases and J by 5 bases, with 10 bases of the junction left unmatched. Germline assignment: CDR1 LNHDA and CDR2 SQIVND (reference sequence). CDR3 nucleotide sequence: TGTGCCAGTAGTATCGGCGGCAGGGGGTACCACGAGCAGTACTTC. Translated, it gives CASSIGGRGYHEQYF. Full variable domain (remainder filled in from reference TRBV19 and TRBJ2-7): DGGITQSPKYLFRKEGQNVTLSCEQNLNHDAMYWYRQDPGQGLRLIYYSQIVNDFQKGDIAEGYSVSREKKESFPLTVTSAQKNPTAFYLCASSIGGRGYHEQYFGPGTRLTVT.

In nucleotides, the CDR3 is TGTGCCAGCAGCCAACAGACAAGGGGGACCCTCCACTTT. Translating gives CASSQQTRGTLHF. This chain links TRBV3-1 (or the pseudogene TRBV3-2) with TRBJ1-6; possible D gene TRBD1, 6 bases. The CDR3 is made up of 13 amino acids. Per germline, CDR1 LGHDT and CDR2 YNNKEL (reference sequence). The V end lost 2 bases, the J end lost 14 bases, and 13 bases lay between the germline ends.

The chain carries TRBV5-1 and TRBJ1-4; 9 positions agree with TRBD1. This CDR3 has 15 amino acids. V shed 3 bases and J 4 bases; nucleotides not matched to a gene: 4. Germline-derived CDR1 and CDR2 are SGHRS and YFSETQ. CDR3 sequence reads: CASSSPGQGNEKLFF. The CDR3 DNA is TGCGCCAGCAGCTCCCCGGGACAGGGTAATGAAAAACTGTTTTTT.

This clone was picked up one time. The chain joins TRBV30 to TRBJ2-7; 7 bases match TRBD1. Germline trimming cut 4 bases from V and 1 base from J; bases unmatched to any gene: 7. CDR1 is GTSNPN, CDR2 SVGIG, per germline (reference sequence). This CDR3 has 14 amino acids. The CDR3 spells CAWKGDSFSYEQYF. CDR3 bases: TGTGCCTGGAAGGGGGACAGTTTTTCCTACGAGCAGTACTTC.

The chain recombines TRBV5-1 with TRBJ1-1; unclear D gene. The CDR3 is 14 residues long. Trimming took off 1 base at V and 1 base at J, with 8 bases between the two ends. Germline V lookup: CDR1 SGHRS, CDR2 YFSETQ. The CDR3 DNA reads TGCGCCAGCAGCTTGTTATTGGCGAACACTGAAGCTTTCTTT. This gives the protein CASSLLLANTEAFF.

The chain recombines TRBV19 with TRBJ1-1; TRBD1 matches 12 bases. With 6 bases clipped from V and 5 bases from J, the junction kept 7 bases outside the gene matches. The germline CDR1 and CDR2 sequences are LNHDA and SQIVND (reference sequence). CDR3 length equals 15 residues. The CDR3 spells CASRGTGGWKTEAFF. The CDR3 DNA reads as TGTGCCAGTAGAGGGACAGGGGGCTGGAAGACTGAAGCTTTCTTT.

This sequence joins TRBV10-3 and TRBJ2-1; TRBD1 matches at 9 bases. CDR1 ENHRY and CDR2 SYGVKD come from the germline V gene. The CDR3 sequence is 16 residues long. V lost 5 bases to trimming and J lost 2 bases; unmatched junction nucleotides: 7. In DNA, the CDR3 is TGTGCCATCAGTAACAAGGACAGGGGCGCCTACAATGAGCAGTTCTTC. Translation gives CAISNKDRGAYNEQFF.

The chain carries TRBV5-1 and TRBJ1-1; TRBD1 aligns across 7 bases. CDR3 length equals 16 residues. Looked up from germline, CDR1 is SGHRS and CDR2 is YFSETQ. The V and J ends lost 0 bases and 7 bases, in that order; junction bases with no gene match: 12. The CDR3 DNA reads as TGCGCCAGCAGCTTGGTTTTAGGGGGCGTGCACGGTGAAGCTTTCTTT. Encoded protein: CASSLVLGGVHGEAFF.

This chain connects TRBV27 to TRBJ2-7; TRBD2 matches 8 bases. The CDR3 length is 13 residues. V trimming: 6 bases; J trimming: 7 bases; junction bases outside the gene matches: 8. Per germline, CDR1 MNHEY and CDR2 SMNVEV (reference sequence). CDR3 sequence: CASSHTLAGEQYF. The CDR3 DNA reads as TGTGCCAGCAGCCACACGTTAGCGGGGGAGCAGTACTTC.

The CDR3 nucleotides are TGTGCCAGCAGTGCCGGACAGGCCACTGAAGCTTTCTTT. Protein: CASSAGQATEAFF. The chain carries TRBV6-4 and TRBJ1-1, with 7 bases that match TRBD1. Germline V lookup: CDR1 MRHNA, CDR2 SNTAGT. V was pared by 4 bases and J by 4 bases, with 3 bases of the junction left unmatched. This CDR3 region has 13 residues.

The genes are TRBV2 and TRBJ1-2; 8 nucleotides match TRBD1. Germline V lookup: CDR1 SNHLY, CDR2 FYNNEI. Unmatched junction bases numbered 8, after V lost 6 bases and J lost 8 bases. The CDR3 loop spans 13 amino acids. The CDR3 is CASRDRAFVGYTF. The CDR3 region has the DNA TGTGCCAGCAGGGACAGGGCCTTTGTAGGCTACACCTTC.

This clone showed up just once. The rearrangement links TRBV12-3 or TRBV12-4 to TRBJ2-7; 9 positions agree with TRBD2. V lost 7 bases, J lost 6 bases, and 4 bases stayed unmatched. The CDR3 length is 12 residues. This CDR3 reads CASTERGAEQYF. The CDR3 coding sequence is TGTGCCAGCACCGAGCGGGGGGCCGAGCAGTACTTC.

This clone was seen only a few times. The chain recombines TRBV3-1 (or the pseudogene TRBV3-2) with TRBJ2-1; D call uncertain. The CDR3 extends over 13 amino acids. V was clipped by 0 bases and J by 7 bases, with 7 bases between them. The germline gives CDR1 LGHDT, CDR2 YNNKEL (reference sequence). CDR3 nucleotide sequence: TGTGCCAGCAGCCAAGATTCGAGAAATGAGCAGTTCTTC. It yields the protein CASSQDSRNEQFF.

The chain combines TRBV11-3 with TRBJ2-3; no definite D call. Per germline, CDR1 SGHNT and CDR2 YENEEA. The V end was cut by 1 base, the J end by 2 bases, with 7 bases between. The CDR3 consists of 14 residues. CDR3 DNA sequence: TGTGCCAGCAGCTTAGGAGGTAACACAGATACGCAGTATTTT. Protein: CASSLGGNTDTQYF.

The genes are TRBV9 and TRBJ1-3; a weak D match, TRBD1 (5 bases). Looked up from germline, CDR1 is SGDLS and CDR2 is YYNGEE. V lost 2 bases and J 4 bases, leaving 16 bases between the germline ends. This CDR3 spans 16 amino acids. The CDR3 is CASSVFPGGSGNTIYF. Here the CDR3 DNA reads TGTGCCAGCAGCGTTTTCCCGGGGGGGTCGGGAAACACCATATATTTT.